Presented here are 30 T cell receptor beta chains from one specimen sequenced in a study of T cell responses to AZD1222 COVID-19 vaccine. Generated by immunoSEQ multiplex PCR, the TCRdb table keeps only in-frame clones and is missing some. In the table there are 160,000 or so clones, around nine tenths of which are singletons. This specimen consisted of peripheral blood, obtained after recovery from COVID-19. The receptors derive from an adult who had recovered from COVID-19.

This clone was detected only once. This rearrangement joins TRBV4-1 to TRBJ2-5; D gene uncertain. The ends were cut back, 1 base at V and 1 base at J, with 22 bases in the middle. Germline V gene data show CDR1 as MGHRA and CDR2 as YSYEKL. The CDR3 totals 19 residues. As DNA, the CDR3 is TGCGCCAGCAGCCAAGTGTTTGGGGTGGTGGGCCCGTCCCAAGAGACCCAGTACTTC. It is translated as CASSQVFGVVGPSQETQYF.

This clone was counted between two and nine times. This chain uses TRBV3-1 (or the pseudogene TRBV3-2) with TRBJ1-5; a weak D match, TRBD1 (6 bases). Trimming left V 2 bases short and J 3 bases short, with 11 bases between. The CDR3 is 15 residues long. Germline V lookup: CDR1 LGHDT, CDR2 YNNKEL (reference sequence). The CDR3 reads CASSQSPGHNQPQHF. CDR3 bases: TGTGCCAGCAGCCAATCACCGGGACACAATCAGCCCCAGCATTTT.

This rearrangement joins TRBV12-3 or TRBV12-4 to TRBJ2-1, with TRBD1 matching over 8 bases. V shed 10 bases and J 4 bases; nucleotides not matched to a gene: 6. The CDR3 sequence is 13 residues long. The CDR3 coding sequence is TGTGCCACAAGGACAGGGCGATACAATGAGCAGTTCTTC. Translated, it gives CATRTGRYNEQFF.

The chain uses TRBV6-2 or TRBV6-3 and TRBJ1-5, with TRBD1 matching 7 bases. Germline CDR1 and CDR2: MNHEY and SVGEGT. The CDR3 is 15 residues long. Trimming removed 3 bases from V and 2 bases from J; junction bases left unmatched: 4. The CDR3 sequence: CASSYIDRGNQPQHF. CDR3 sequence (DNA): TGTGCCAGCAGTTATATCGACAGGGGCAATCAGCCCCAGCATTTT.

This clone turned up a few times. J is TRBJ1-6 and V is TRBV6-1; TRBD1 matches 8 bases. The CDR3 has 14 amino acids. V dropped 0 bases and J dropped 12; count of bases not matched to a gene: 4. Germline V gene lookup returns CDR1 MNHNS and CDR2 SASEGT. The CDR3 spells CASSEATGAGPLHF. CDR3 bases: TGTGCCAGCAGTGAAGCGACAGGGGCGGGACCCCTCCACTTT.

The chain employs TRBV7-7 and TRBJ2-5; 12 nucleotides align to TRBD2. With V trimmed by 5 bases and J by 1 base, 2 bases remained unmatched. The CDR3 is 15 amino acids. Germline V lookup: CDR1 SSHAT, CDR2 FNYEAQ (reference sequence). The CDR3 loop reads CASSGLAGTQETQYF. CDR3 nucleotide sequence: TGTGCCAGCAGCGGACTAGCGGGGACCCAAGAGACCCAGTACTTC.

This chain connects TRBV9 to TRBJ1-1; no clear D gene. CDR3 size: 15 residues. The ends were cut back, 4 bases at V and 1 base at J, with 14 bases in the middle. CDR1 is SGDLS and CDR2 is YYNGEE in the germline V gene. CDR3 sequence: CASSPLGGGNTEAFF. The CDR3 bases are TGTGCCAGCAGCCCCCTGGGTGGCGGGAACACTGAAGCTTTCTTT. The full variable domain, rest sourced from reference TRBV9 and TRBJ1-1, is DSGVTQTPKHLITATGQRVTLRCSPRSGDLSVYWYQQSLDQGLQFLIQYYNGEERAKGNILERFSAQQFPDLHSELNLSSLELGDSALYFCASSPLGGGNTEAFFGQGTRLTVV.

The chain uses TRBV19 and TRBJ1-4; possible D gene TRBD1, 5 bases. V dropped 5 bases and J dropped 7 bases, with 14 bases sitting between them. The CDR3 has 14 residues. Germline V gene data show CDR1 as LNHDA and CDR2 as SQIVND (reference sequence). The DNA of the CDR3 is TGTGCCAGTAGTGCCAGGGTAGATTTTGAAAAACTGTTTTTT. It encodes CASSARVDFEKLFF.

The gene calls are TRBV4-1 and TRBJ2-7; D may be TRBD2 (5 bases). Germline assignment: CDR1 MGHRA and CDR2 YSYEKL. The CDR3 loop spans 13 amino acids. Trimming pared 1 base from V and 4 bases from J, leaving 8 bases between. This CDR3 is CASSQVASYEQYF. The CDR3 coding sequence is TGCGCCAGCAGCCAAGTAGCGTCTTACGAGCAGTACTTC.

The CDR3 reads CASSQGRPYEQYF. Here the CDR3 DNA reads TGTGCCAGCAGTCAGGGCAGACCCTACGAGCAGTACTTC. The chain combines TRBV6-5 with TRBJ2-7; a possible D gene is TRBD1 (5 bases). This CDR3 comprises 13 residues. V was cut by 5 bases and J by 2 bases, with 10 bases left in between. Germline V gene sequence: CDR1 MNHEY, CDR2 SVGAGI.

This chain joins TRBV24-1 and TRBJ1-6, with D tentatively TRBD1 (6 bases). Germline V gene sequence: CDR1 KGHDR, CDR2 SFDVKD. The CDR3 totals 16 residues. The germline V and J ends were trimmed by 10 bases and 10 bases, with 25 bases remaining between them. CDR3 in DNA: TGTGCCACGCAAGGTAGGGGGGGCGGTTTAGGCTCACCCCTCCACTTT. It is translated as CATQGRGGGLGSPLHF.

The chain joins TRBV7-2 to TRBJ1-2, with 7 positions matching TRBD1. The CDR3 is 14 residues long. Per germline, CDR1 SGHTA and CDR2 FQGNSA. The ends lost 4 bases at V and 6 bases at J; junction bases unmatched: 8. CDR3 sequence (DNA): TGTGCCAGCAGCTCCACCGACAGGGTAAATGGCTACACCTTC. It translates to CASSSTDRVNGYTF.

The CDR3 protein is CASSFTTATDTQYF. The DNA for the CDR3 is TGTGCCAGCAGCTTCACGACAGCCACAGATACGCAGTATTTT. This rearrangement joins TRBV11-2 to TRBJ2-3, with D tentatively TRBD1 (5 bases). V shed 3 bases and J shed 2 bases, with 9 bases lying between them. This CDR3 spans 14 amino acids. Germline CDR1 is SGHAT and CDR2 is FQNNGV.

J is TRBJ2-3 and V is TRBV14; the match to TRBD2 covers 10 bases. The CDR3 length is 16 residues. Germline CDR1 and CDR2: SGHDN and FVKESK. After removal of 1 base from V and 6 bases from J, the junction contained 7 bases not matched to a gene. DNA of the CDR3: TGTGCCAGCAGCCAAGGTCTAGCGGGAGTCGCTGATACGCAGTATTTT. Amino acid sequence: CASSQGLAGVADTQYF.

The rearrangement joins TRBV7-6 to TRBJ2-5; no firm D call. Trimming took off 4 bases at V and 9 bases at J, with 27 bases between the two ends. The CDR3 runs 17 residues. CDR1 is SGHVS and CDR2 is FNYEAQ in the germline V gene. The CDR3 nucleotides are TGTGCCAGCAGCTCCAAATTAGAAAACCGGCCCTTGATCGCCCAGTACTTC. Translating it yields CASSSKLENRPLIAQYF.

CDR3 in amino acids: CASSHPPEEQYF. CDR3 in DNA: TGCGCCAGCAGCCACCCTCCGGAAGAGCAGTACTTC. The V and J genes are TRBV5-1 and TRBJ2-7; D gene unclear. Germline V lookup: CDR1 SGHRS, CDR2 YFSETQ. V was pared by 4 bases and J by 7 bases, with 12 bases between. There are 12 residues in the CDR3.

The rearrangement links TRBV6-2 or TRBV6-3 to TRBJ2-7, with 8 bases fitting TRBD1. The CDR3 extends over 17 amino acids. Unmatched junction bases numbered 12, after V lost 2 bases and J lost 3 bases. Germline V gene sequence: CDR1 MNHEY, CDR2 SVGEGT. This CDR3 reads CASSYRLGQGPYYEQYF. CDR3 coding DNA: TGTGCCAGCAGTTACCGACTTGGACAGGGACCGTACTACGAGCAGTACTTC.

The chain couples TRBV19 to TRBJ1-4; D may be TRBD1 (6 bases). Trimming stripped 5 bases from V and 6 bases from J, with 13 bases between. The V gene's germline CDR1 is LNHDA and CDR2 SQIVND (reference sequence). CDR3 length: 14 residues. CDR3 sequence: CASSWTANYEKLFF. Written as DNA, the CDR3 is TGTGCCAGTAGTTGGACAGCAAATTATGAAAAACTGTTTTTT.

This clone has just one count. The chain uses TRBV7-2 and TRBJ1-5; D not resolved. V lost 4 bases, J lost 2 bases, and 6 bases lay in between. There are 13 residues in the CDR3. CDR1 and CDR2 (germline): SGHTA, FQGNSA. The CDR3 protein is CASSSRGNQPQHF. For the CDR3, the DNA is TGTGCCAGCAGCTCCCGGGGCAATCAGCCCCAGCATTTT.

In nucleotides, the CDR3 is TGTGCCAGCAGTGAAGGTATCCTCGGACAGACTGAAGCTTTCTTT. This translates into CASSEGILGQTEAFF. The chain links TRBV6-1 to TRBJ1-1, with D tentatively TRBD1 (6 bases). Germline V gene sequence: CDR1 MNHNS, CDR2 SASEGT. Trimming cost V 1 base and J 5 bases, with 14 bases left between them. This CDR3 region has 15 residues.

The rearrangement links TRBV5-4 to TRBJ2-3; D is perhaps TRBD2 (6 bases). V was pared by 1 base and J by 8 bases, with 17 bases between. CDR3 length equals 15 residues. Germline lookup yields CDR1 SGHNT and CDR2 YYREEE (reference sequence). CDR3 sequence: CASSLWFRAGGTQYF. The CDR3 DNA sequence: TGTGCCAGCAGCTTGTGGTTCAGGGCCGGGGGTACGCAGTATTTT.

The V gene is TRBV5-6, the J gene TRBJ1-5; 10 nucleotides align to TRBD1. Germline CDR1 reads SGHDT; CDR2 reads YYEEEE. There are 18 residues in the CDR3. V lost 0 bases, J lost 0 bases, and 6 bases stayed unmatched. CDR3 sequence reads: CASSLGTGGISSNQPQHF. The CDR3 DNA reads TGTGCCAGCAGCTTGGGGACAGGGGGAATCTCTAGCAATCAGCCCCAGCATTTT. The entire variable domain, with the rest obtained from reference TRBV5-6 and TRBJ1-5, is as follows: DAGVTQSPTHLIKTRGQQVTLRCSPKSGHDTVSWYQQALGQGPQFIFQYYEEEERQRGNFPDRFSGHQFPNYSSELNVNALLLGDSALYLCASSLGTGGISSNQPQHFGDGTRLSIL.

The chain uses TRBV7-2 and TRBJ2-5, with a weak D call TRBD2 (6 bases). Looked up from germline, CDR1 is SGHTA and CDR2 is FQGNSA. V was cut by 4 bases and J by 2 bases, with 11 bases left in between. This CDR3 is built from 14 residues. The chain's CDR3 is CASSSSGSQETQYF. The CDR3 coding sequence is TGTGCCAGCAGCTCGAGCGGGTCTCAAGAGACCCAGTACTTC.

The rearrangement links TRBV5-4 to TRBJ2-1; 10 bases fit TRBD2. The CDR3 has 14 residues. V gave up 4 bases and J gave up 6 bases; unmatched junction bases: 4. Germline V CDR1 and CDR2: SGHNT, YYREEE (reference sequence). CDR3 coding DNA: TGTGCCAGCAGCGGGCTAGCGGGGGCCAATGAGCAGTTCTTC. It yields the protein CASSGLAGANEQFF.

V is TRBV19 and J is TRBJ1-5; D ambiguous. Germline lookup yields CDR1 LNHDA and CDR2 SQIVND (reference sequence). This CDR3 contains 14 residues. The V end was cut by 3 bases, the J end by 9 bases, with 15 bases between. The CDR3 loop is CASSIGHAKGPQHF. DNA for the CDR3: TGTGCCAGTAGTATTGGCCACGCTAAGGGGCCCCAGCATTTT.

With regard to this clone: No DNA is shown, since the ends of the CDR3 on it are uncertain; the CDR3 is the one TCRdb lists. The chain is built from TRBV19 and TRBJ2-1; TRBD2, the table's D call, lacks a check against the DNA. From germline, CDR1 is LNHDA and CDR2 SQIVND (reference sequence). The CDR3 extends over 13 residues, inclusive of both ends. This CDR3 reads CASSGAELWQQFF.

The chain combines TRBV29-1 with TRBJ1-2; TRBD1 is a possible D gene (5 bases). The germline V gene has CDR1 SQVTM and CDR2 ANQGSEA. This CDR3 has 13 amino acids. Between the trimmed V and J ends, which lost 6 bases and 8 bases, there was a span of 19 bases. The CDR3 sequence is CSVPGQGIHGYTF. The DNA of the CDR3 is TGCAGCGTGCCAGGGCAGGGAATTCACGGCTACACCTTC.

A single count supports this clone. The chain recombines TRBV3-1 (or the pseudogene TRBV3-2) with TRBJ2-5, with D perhaps matching TRBD2 (5 bases). The germline CDR1 and CDR2 sequences are LGHDT and YNNKEL (reference sequence). Trimming removed 4 bases from V and 5 bases from J, with 14 bases in between. This CDR3 has 14 residues. The CDR3 region has the DNA TGTGCCAGCAGCCCAGGCGGGTTTCAGGAGACCCAGTACTTC. Translation: CASSPGGFQETQYF.

This chain joins TRBV3-1 (or the pseudogene TRBV3-2) and TRBJ1-5, with a weak D call TRBD1 (5 bases). Trimming shortened V by 4 bases and J by 4 bases, and 11 bases separated the two germline ends. This CDR3 spans 14 amino acids. Germline values: CDR1 LGHDT, CDR2 YNNKEL (reference sequence). CDR3 nucleotide sequence: TGTGCCAGCAGCCGCCGGGACGTTAATCAGCCCCAGCATTTT. It is translated as CASSRRDVNQPQHF.

The chain uses TRBV5-6 and TRBJ1-2; TRBD1 matches 11 bases. Germline V gene data show CDR1 as SGHDT and CDR2 as YYEEEE. The J segment lost 4 bases and the V segment lost 4 bases, leaving 6 bases of the junction unmatched. The CDR3 spans 15 residues. Here the CDR3 reads CASSTGQGASYGYTF. The CDR3 coding sequence is TGTGCCAGCAGCACCGGACAGGGGGCGTCCTATGGCTACACCTTC.